One T cell receptor beta chain is described in this entry. TCRdb's copy holds only in-frame clones and misses some; the assay was immunoSEQ multiplex PCR. The sample shows some 57,000 clones, approximately 91% of them seen only once. This record comes from a study of blood T cell repertoires in COVID-19. Study-level background: Samples representing acute and convalescent COVID-19 were sourced from the United States, Italy and Spain.

Sequenced sample: peripheral blood. The source of this sequence is a man in his fifties with active COVID-19.

This CDR3 reads CASSQFSGTGHEKLFF. The CDR3 region has the DNA TGTGCCAGCAGCCAATTCTCCGGGACAGGCCATGAAAAACTGTTTTTT. This chain links TRBV3-1 (or the pseudogene TRBV3-2) with TRBJ1-4; 8 bases match TRBD1. The CDR3 is 16 residues long. The J segment lost 6 bases and the V segment lost 2 bases, leaving 8 bases of the junction unmatched. From germline, CDR1 is LGHDT and CDR2 YNNKEL (reference sequence).